The 14 T cell receptor beta chains below come from one sample, sequenced in a study of T-cell reconstitution after alpha-beta-depleted transplantation in children. Unique molecular identifiers were used in preparing the TCRbeta library. MiXCR was run by TCRdb on the PCR reads, yielding one entry per CDR3 protein. This table holds a few hundred thousand distinct CDR3 sequences, 25% to 30% found once. The sample here was PBMCs, taken before TCRalphabeta/CD19-depleted stem cell transplant. Every receptor here comes from a boy younger than two with Wiskott-Aldrich syndrome, due to receive a stem cell transplant.

This clonotype came up many times. The chain combines TRBV5-1 with TRBJ2-2; D is perhaps TRBD1 (5 bases). Germline CDR1 reads SGHRS; CDR2 reads YFSETQ. The CDR3 is made up of 16 amino acids. Between the trimmed V and J ends, which lost 2 bases and 1 base, there was a span of 12 bases. The CDR3 protein is CASSLFGQGNTGELFF. DNA for the CDR3: TGCGCCAGCAGCTTATTCGGGCAGGGGAACACCGGGGAGCTGTTTTTT.

This chain uses TRBV7-2 with TRBJ1-2; 9 bases map to TRBD1. Germline assignment: CDR1 SGHTA and CDR2 FQGNSA. With V trimmed by 5 bases and J by 2 bases, 3 bases remained unmatched. CDR3 length equals 14 residues. CDR3 residues: CASSAGTGNYGYTF. Here the CDR3 DNA reads TGTGCCAGCAGCGCGGGGACAGGGAACTATGGCTACACCTTC.

A few counts support this clonotype. This chain connects TRBV20-1 to TRBJ1-1; D not certain. V lost 5 bases and J 3 bases, leaving 13 bases between the germline ends. CDR3 length equals 13 residues. Germline-derived CDR1 and CDR2 are DFQATT and SNEGSKA (reference sequence). This chain's CDR3 is CSAPLYRDTEAFF. In DNA form, the CDR3 reads TGCAGTGCTCCCCTGTACCGGGACACTGAAGCTTTCTTT.

This clonotype was counted only a few times. The chain has TRBV4-2 and TRBJ2-7, with D unresolved. Per germline, CDR1 LGHNA and CDR2 YNFKEQ. This CDR3 region has 14 residues. The V end lost 0 bases, the J end lost 9 bases, and 15 bases lay between the germline ends. CDR3 sequence: CASSQDITLRGQYF. The CDR3 nucleotides read TGTGCCAGCAGCCAAGACATTACCCTACGAGGGCAGTACTTC.

The gene calls are TRBV20-1 and TRBJ2-2; TRBD1 matches at 7 bases. The germline gives CDR1 DFQATT, CDR2 SNEGSKA (reference sequence). V dropped 5 bases and J dropped 5; count of bases not matched to a gene: 11. The CDR3 length is 15 residues. CDR3 residues: CSAGDRASSTGELFF. In nucleotides, the CDR3 is TGCAGTGCTGGCGACAGGGCGTCGAGTACCGGGGAGCTGTTTTTT.

This rearrangement joins TRBV20-1 to TRBJ2-7; 7 bases fit TRBD2. The CDR3 is 14 residues long. The junction had 7 bases not matched to a gene; V was cut back by 1 base and J by 4 bases. Germline loops: CDR1 DFQATT, CDR2 SNEGSKA (reference sequence). As DNA, the CDR3 is TGCAGTGCTAGAGGGTGGCGGGGGTCGTACGAGCAGTACTTC. Translation gives CSARGWRGSYEQYF.

This clonotype was recorded a few times. The V call is TRBV11-1, the J call TRBJ2-7, with 11 positions matching TRBD2. The CDR3 totals 18 residues. Germline V CDR1 and CDR2: SGHAT, FQDESV (reference sequence). V was pared by 4 bases and J by 0 bases, with 11 bases of the junction left unmatched. CDR3 residues: CASSSALAGGESSYEQYF. The CDR3 region has the DNA TGTGCCAGCAGCTCAGCCCTAGCGGGAGGCGAAAGCTCCTACGAGCAGTACTTC.

V usage is TRBV10-3 and J usage is TRBJ2-1; 7 nucleotides line up with TRBD1. Germline V gene data show CDR1 as ENHRY and CDR2 as SYGVKD. The junction had 7 bases not matched to a gene; V was cut back by 6 bases and J by 2 bases. CDR3 length equals 15 residues. The CDR3 DNA reads TGTGCCATCAGCCGAGGGACAGCGACCTACAATGAGCAGTTCTTC. This gives the protein CAISRGTATYNEQFF.

The CDR3 region is CASSLIQLSYEQYF. The CDR3 coding sequence is TGTGCCAGCAGCTTAATCCAGCTATCCTACGAGCAGTACTTC. V and J are TRBV11-2 and TRBJ2-7; D is undetermined. This CDR3 has 14 amino acids. V was shortened by 2 bases and J by 1 base, with 9 bases between the two germline ends. The germline V gene has CDR1 SGHAT and CDR2 FQNNGV. Together with reference TRBV11-2 and TRBJ2-7, the CDR3 gives the full variable domain: EAGVAQSPRYKIIEKRQSVAFWCNPISGHATLYWYQQILGQGPKLLIQFQNNGVVDDSQLPKDRFSAERLKGVDSTLKIQPAKLEDSAVYLCASSLIQLSYEQYFGPGTRLTVT.

This clonotype occurred a few times. The chain combines TRBV5-1 with TRBJ2-3; TRBD1 matches 8 bases. There are 14 residues in the CDR3. J lost 3 bases, V lost 5 bases, and 5 bases had no gene match. CDR1 is SGHRS and CDR2 is YFSETQ in the germline V gene. This chain's CDR3 is CASRDRAITDTQYF. For the CDR3, the DNA is TGCGCCAGCAGGGACAGGGCGATAACAGATACGCAGTATTTT.

In its sample, this clonotype was seen a few times. This chain uses TRBV7-8 with TRBJ2-7; no definite D call. The V gene's germline CDR1 is SGHVS and CDR2 FQNEAQ. There are 14 residues in the CDR3. The V end was cut by 5 bases, the J end by 0 bases, with 11 bases between. The CDR3 loop reads CASSRASISYEQYF. The CDR3 DNA sequence: TGTGCCAGCAGCCGAGCATCCATCTCCTACGAGCAGTACTTC.

The genes are TRBV29-1 and TRBJ2-3; D assignment may be TRBD1 or TRBD2 (5 bases each). V was shortened by 5 bases and J by 3 bases, with 15 bases between the two germline ends. From germline, CDR1 is SQVTM and CDR2 ANQGSEA. The CDR3 consists of 14 residues. DNA of the CDR3: TGCAGCGTTCACCCGAAGGGACCTACAGATACGCAGTATTTT. It specifies CSVHPKGPTDTQYF.

The chain joins TRBV10-3 to TRBJ2-5; 8 nucleotides line up with TRBD2. The CDR3 has 13 amino acids. Germline V gene lookup returns CDR1 ENHRY and CDR2 SYGVKD. V was pared by 6 bases and J by 4 bases, with 4 bases of the junction left unmatched. CDR3 DNA: TGTGCCATCAGCCCCGGGACTAGAGAGACCCAGTACTTC. Translating gives CAISPGTRETQYF.

The chain employs TRBV7-2 and TRBJ2-3, with 12 bases identical to TRBD2. Germline CDR1 is SGHTA and CDR2 is FQGNSA. This CDR3 has 16 residues. V lost 4 bases, J lost 4 bases, and 6 bases stayed unmatched. CDR3 DNA sequence: TGTGCCAGCAGCTACCTAGCGGGAGGGTGGGCAGATACGCAGTATTTT. Translating it yields CASSYLAGGWADTQYF. The variable domain in full, completed from reference TRBV7-2 and TRBJ2-3, reads GAGVSQSPSNKVTEKGKDVELRCDPISGHTALYWYRQSLGQGLEFLIYFQGNSAPDKSGLPSDRFSAERTGGSVSTLTIQRTQQEDSAVYLCASSYLAGGWADTQYFGPGTRLTVL.